These 29 T cell receptor beta chains originate from one sample sequenced in a study of T cells in Graves' hyperthyroidism and ophthalmopathy. Amplified TCR beta CDR3 regions came from RNA transcripts. A set of HTBI primers served as the primers for a first-round RT-PCR of the TCR CDR3. TCRdb processed the multiplex PCR reads anew with MiXCR; each CDR3 protein has one entry. The repertoire consists of approximately 620,000 distinct CDR3 sequences, with approximately 15% occurring once and the leading ten covering approximately 3.5%. The sample consisted of blood. These receptors came from a woman aged 40 to 50 with Graves' ophthalmopathy.

This clonotype was seen repeatedly, ten times or more. The CDR3: CASSLSGGGDTQYF. The DNA of the CDR3 is TGTGCCAGCAGCTTAAGTGGCGGGGGAGATACGCAGTATTTT. J is TRBJ2-3 and V is TRBV11-2, with 7 bases that match TRBD2. The V segment lost 2 bases and the J segment 5 bases; nucleotides outside the gene matches: 4. CDR3 length: 14 residues. The germline gives CDR1 SGHAT, CDR2 FQNNGV.

Details on this clonotype: Likely a read error: the CDR3 ends without its conserved phenylalanine or tryptophan. The rearrangement joins TRBV9 to TRBJ2-3, with D possibly being TRBD2 (5 bases). Germline CDR1 and CDR2: SGDLS and YYNGEE. The CDR3 runs 14 residues. Between the trimmed V and J ends, which lost 0 bases and 2 bases, there was a span of 7 bases. As DNA, the CDR3 is TGTGCCAGCAGCGTAGGAGGGCACACAGATACGCAGTATCTT. Its protein is CASSVGGHTDTQYL.

This clonotype has at least ten counts. The rearrangement uses TRBV6-1 and TRBJ2-3; D gene unclear. This CDR3 spans 14 amino acids. Germline CDR1 reads MNHNS; CDR2 reads SASEGT. The germline V and J ends were trimmed by 3 bases and 0 bases, with 7 bases remaining between them. The CDR3 loop reads CASSDGESTDTQYF. The DNA of the CDR3 is TGTGCCAGCAGTGACGGCGAGAGCACAGATACGCAGTATTTT.

The chain links TRBV2 to TRBJ1-4; D possibly corresponds to TRBD1 (6 bases). In germline, CDR1 is SNHLY, CDR2 FYNNEI. The V and J ends lost 3 bases and 5 bases respectively, with 10 bases between them. The CDR3 has 14 residues. CDR3 amino acids: CASSEGRGNEKLFF. CDR3 DNA: TGTGCCAGCAGTGAGGGCAGGGGAAATGAAAAACTGTTTTTT.

Points on this clonotype: Since a much larger clone is just one base distant, this may be a read error. This chain connects TRBV6-6 to TRBJ1-5, with TRBD1 matching 8 bases. V shed 0 bases and J 11 bases; nucleotides not matched to a gene: 12. Germline-derived CDR1 and CDR2 are MNHNY and SVGAGI (reference sequence). CDR3 length equals 16 residues. CDR3 in amino acids: CASSYSRGQGQQAQHF. Written as DNA, the CDR3 is TGTGCCAGCAGTTACTCGCGAGGACAGGGTCAACAGGCCCAGCATTTT.

The sample holds many counts of this clonotype. The rearrangement links TRBV11-2 to TRBJ2-1, with 11 bases identical to TRBD2. The V gene's germline CDR1 is SGHAT and CDR2 FQNNGV. There are 15 residues in the CDR3. J lost 9 bases, V lost 5 bases, and 9 bases had no gene match. This chain's CDR3 is CASSRTSGLEREQFF. CDR3 nucleotides: TGTGCCAGCAGCAGGACTAGCGGGTTGGAACGTGAGCAGTTCTTC.

This clonotype was detected only a few times. The rearrangement links TRBV7-2 to TRBJ1-1, with no clear D. V was clipped by 5 bases and J by 1 base, with 8 bases between them. From germline, CDR1 is SGHTA and CDR2 FQGNSA. The CDR3 runs 13 residues. In nucleotides, the CDR3 is TGTGCCAGCAGCCCAGACTGGAACACTGAAGCTTTCTTT. This sequence encodes CASSPDWNTEAFF.

This clonotype was recorded at least ten times. The chain joins TRBV2 to TRBJ2-7, with 9 bases matching TRBD1. Looked up from germline, CDR1 is SNHLY and CDR2 is FYNNEI. Unmatched junction bases numbered 8, after V lost 4 bases and J lost 4 bases. The CDR3 is made up of 15 amino acids. The CDR3 loop reads CASSVQGQGMYEQYF. The CDR3 DNA sequence: TGTGCCAGCAGTGTTCAGGGACAGGGTATGTACGAGCAGTACTTC.

The chain employs TRBV27 and TRBJ1-3; TRBD1 might be the D (5 bases). Germline CDR1 reads MNHEY; CDR2 reads SMNVEV (reference sequence). Between the trimmed V and J ends, which lost 5 bases and 1 base, there was a span of 15 bases. The CDR3 consists of 16 residues. In DNA form, the CDR3 reads TGTGCCAGCAGTCCCCGGGGGGGTTGGTCTGGAAACACCATATATTTT. Translated: CASSPRGGWSGNTIYF.

This clonotype came up many times. This chain uses TRBV5-6 with TRBJ2-7, with TRBD1 identical over 8 bases. The trim removed 2 bases at V and 4 bases at J, leaving 8 bases unmatched. Germline V gene lookup returns CDR1 SGHDT and CDR2 YYEEEE. The CDR3 sequence is 15 residues long. CDR3 residues: CASSLVDRGGYEQYF. In nucleotides, the CDR3 is TGTGCCAGCAGCTTAGTTGACAGGGGTGGGTACGAGCAGTACTTC.

The V gene is TRBV6-5, the J gene TRBJ1-1; 8 nucleotides align to TRBD1. Germline CDR1 and CDR2: MNHEY and SVGAGI. V lost 2 bases and J lost 2; bases outside the gene matches: 4. This CDR3 spans 15 amino acids. The CDR3 sequence: CASSYVSGGNTEAFF. CDR3 coding DNA: TGTGCCAGCAGTTACGTTTCAGGGGGCAACACTGAAGCTTTCTTT.

V is TRBV3-1 and J is TRBJ1-1; TRBD1 matches 7 bases. Germline CDR1 and CDR2: LGHDT and YNNKEL (reference sequence). The CDR3 contains 15 residues. J was trimmed by 2 bases and V by 4 bases; bases with no gene match: 7. CDR3 DNA sequence: TGTGCCAGCAGCCCTATGGGACAGCCTAACACTGAAGCTTTCTTT. This gives the protein CASSPMGQPNTEAFF.

The V and J genes are TRBV7-9 and TRBJ1-1, with 9 bases matching TRBD1. The junction had 14 bases not matched to a gene; V was cut back by 5 bases and J by 4 bases. This CDR3 has 17 amino acids. The germline V gene has CDR1 SEHNR and CDR2 FQNEAQ (reference sequence). In DNA form, the CDR3 reads TGTGCCAGCAGCGAACAGGGGGCCCCATTCGGCGGCACTGAAGCTTTCTTT. It codes for CASSEQGAPFGGTEAFF.

This chain uses TRBV27 with TRBJ2-5; D remains unclear. This CDR3 is 15 amino acids long. Germline V gene sequence: CDR1 MNHEY, CDR2 SMNVEV (reference sequence). The V end lost 5 bases, the J end lost 2 bases, and 15 bases lay between the germline ends. CDR3 DNA: TGTGCCAGCAGTCGAAACCCTCGGCAACAAGAGACCCAGTACTTC. This encodes CASSRNPRQQETQYF.

This clonotype was counted many times. The chain joins TRBV7-6 to TRBJ2-5; 9 positions match TRBD1. The CDR3 has 15 amino acids. CDR1 SGHVS and CDR2 FNYEAQ come from the germline V gene. Germline trimming cut 5 bases from V and 5 bases from J; bases unmatched to any gene: 9. The CDR3 region is CASSLGDREGETQYF. The CDR3 DNA reads TGTGCCAGCAGCCTAGGGGACAGGGAAGGGGAGACCCAGTACTTC.

This clonotype was detected many times. The genes are TRBV2 and TRBJ2-2, with D possibly matching TRBD2 (6 bases). The V end lost 3 bases, the J end lost 1 base, and 9 bases lay between the germline ends. The length of the CDR3 is 15 residues. In germline, CDR1 is SNHLY, CDR2 FYNNEI. CDR3 residues: CASSDSGLNTGELFF. The CDR3 DNA reads TGTGCCAGCAGTGATAGCGGCTTGAACACCGGGGAGCTGTTTTTT.

Ten or more counts support this clonotype. The chain employs TRBV5-1 and TRBJ2-3, with D perhaps TRBD1 (6 bases). Germline assignment: CDR1 SGHRS and CDR2 YFSETQ. CDR3 length: 15 residues. The V end lost 4 bases, the J end lost 0 bases, and 12 bases lay between the germline ends. The CDR3, as DNA: TGCGCCAGCAGCGGGGGACACCCTAGCACAGATACGCAGTATTTT. Its protein product is CASSGGHPSTDTQYF.

Comments on this clonotype: One junction end disagrees with the germline gene, perhaps due to a read error. The chain links TRBV13 to TRBJ2-3, with D possibly called TRBD1 or TRBD2 (5 bases each). Germline CDR1 PRHDT, CDR2 FYEKMQ (reference sequence). The CDR3 has 15 amino acids. The CDR3 DNA reads TGTGCCAGCAGCTTAGGTAGGGGAGTGGAAGATATGCAGTATTTT. Translated: CASSLGRGVEDMQYF.

This clonotype was seen a few times. This sequence joins TRBV29-1 and TRBJ2-5; D not certain. V was clipped by 3 bases and J by 7 bases, with 15 bases between them. Germline V CDR1 and CDR2: SQVTM, ANQGSEA. CDR3 size: 13 residues. The CDR3 region has the DNA TGCAGCGTTGACGGTCCCGGTGGTCGGACCCAGTACTTC. It yields the protein CSVDGPGGRTQYF.

This clonotype showed up many times. This chain's CDR3 is CAWSARLSPLHF. CDR3 coding DNA: TGTGCCTGGAGTGCCCGTTTGTCACCCCTCCACTTT. The chain couples TRBV30 to TRBJ1-6, with D hard to call. Germline V CDR1 and CDR2: GTSNPN, SVGIG (reference sequence). This CDR3 spans 12 amino acids. V was trimmed by 1 base and J by 10 bases, leaving 8 bases between them.

This chain uses TRBV20-1 with TRBJ2-1, with 10 positions matching TRBD2. The CDR3 is 15 residues long. The trim removed 3 bases at V and 3 bases at J, leaving 5 bases unmatched. From germline, CDR1 is DFQATT and CDR2 SNEGSKA (reference sequence). The DNA for the CDR3 is TGCAGTGCTAGGGTCCTAGCGGGAGACTACAATGAGCAGTTCTTC. Its protein is CSARVLAGDYNEQFF.

This clonotype was recorded a few times. V and J are TRBV6-1 and TRBJ2-1; TRBD1 is a possible D gene (7 bases). This CDR3 spans 16 amino acids. CDR1 and CDR2 from the germline V gene are MNHNS and SASEGT. V shed 4 bases and J shed 6 bases, with 19 bases lying between them. CDR3 coding DNA: TGTGCCAGCAGTGGCAAATTCGCGGGACAGCGCAATGAGCAGTTCTTC. Translated, it gives CASSGKFAGQRNEQFF.

Only a few counts were recorded for this clonotype. The J gene is TRBJ1-4, the V gene TRBV5-1, with a tentative D call TRBD1 (5 bases). Trimming took off 0 bases at V and 7 bases at J, with 13 bases between the two ends. This CDR3 has 15 residues. The germline V gene encodes CDR1 SGHRS and CDR2 YFSETQ. The CDR3 sequence: CASSLAGGNGEKLFF. CDR3 nucleotide sequence: TGCGCCAGCAGCTTGGCCGGGGGGAACGGTGAAAAACTGTTTTTT.

This clonotype appeared a few times. The gene calls are TRBV2 and TRBJ2-2; TRBD2 agrees at 8 bases. The germline gives CDR1 SNHLY, CDR2 FYNNEI. The CDR3 is 15 amino acids. The V gene end was trimmed by 4 bases and the J gene end by 0 bases; junction bases not matched to a gene: 1. Here the CDR3 reads CASSAGGANTGELFF. CDR3 bases: TGTGCCAGCAGTGCGGGGGGGGCGAACACCGGGGAGCTGTTTTTT. Full variable domain (missing parts from reference TRBV2 and TRBJ2-2): EPEVTQTPSHQVTQMGQEVILRCVPISNHLYFYWYRQILGQKVEFLVSFYNNEISEKSEIFDDQFSVERPDGSNFTLKIRSTKLEDSAMYFCASSAGGANTGELFFGEGSRLTVL.

The chain has TRBV12-3 or TRBV12-4 and TRBJ1-1, with 8 positions matching TRBD1. The CDR3 spans 14 residues. The J segment lost 5 bases and the V segment lost 3 bases, leaving 5 bases of the junction unmatched. CDR3 protein: CASSFSDRGTEAFF. The CDR3 coding sequence is TGTGCCAGCAGTTTCAGCGACAGGGGTACTGAAGCTTTCTTT.

This clonotype was recorded many times. V gene TRBV20-1 combines with J gene TRBJ2-5; no definite D call. This CDR3 has 10 residues. Germline CDR1 and CDR2: DFQATT and SNEGSKA (reference sequence). V dropped 4 bases and J dropped 5 bases, with 5 bases sitting between them. CDR3 residues: CSATAETQYF. In DNA, the CDR3 is TGCAGTGCTACGGCGGAGACCCAGTACTTC.

This clonotype came up many times. The V gene is TRBV30, the J gene TRBJ2-3, with TRBD2 matching over 9 bases. V trimming: 0 bases; J trimming: 5 bases; junction bases outside the gene matches: 9. CDR1 and CDR2 (germline): GTSNPN, SVGIG (reference sequence). The CDR3 has 16 residues. The CDR3 here is CAWSVYGGRAVDTQYF. CDR3 bases: TGTGCCTGGAGTGTGTACGGCGGGAGGGCCGTAGATACGCAGTATTTT.

This clonotype came up a few times. The J gene is TRBJ2-2, the V gene TRBV4-1; either TRBD1 or TRBD2 may fit D (5 bases each). The CDR3 runs to 17 residues. Germline CDR1 is MGHRA and CDR2 is YSYEKL. V lost 3 bases and J lost 0, with 14 bases in between. The CDR3 loop reads CASSQLWDGANTGELFF. The CDR3 bases are TGCGCCAGCAGCCAGCTTTGGGACGGCGCGAACACCGGGGAGCTGTTTTTT.

CDR3 protein: CASSVAGGAPGELFF. The CDR3 DNA reads TGTGCCAGCAGCGTAGCGGGAGGGGCCCCCGGGGAGCTGTTTTTT. The rearrangement links TRBV9 to TRBJ2-2; 8 bases are shared with TRBD2. Germline trimming cut 0 bases from V and 6 bases from J; bases unmatched to any gene: 4. This CDR3 comprises 15 residues. The germline V gene has CDR1 SGDLS and CDR2 YYNGEE.